A selection of T cell receptor beta chains follows, all from one sample in a study of beta chain features in type 1 diabetes. The assay was immunoSEQ multiplex PCR, and TCRdb's table has in-frame clones only and misses some. The data contain 810,000 or so clones, roughly 15% of them singletons. Sequencing used naive CD4+ T cells from blood. Receptors were obtained from a young woman in good health. Both conserved end residues are part of each CDR3. The D gene is left open where the match is weak. Only some rows state a clone size, as once, few, many or a class for expanded clones.

cdr3_nt	cdr3_aa	j_call	v_call	d_call	clone_size
TGTGCCAGCAGCCAAGATCAGGGACAGGGATGGGAGACCCAGTACTTC	CASSQDQGQGWETQYF	TRBJ2-5	TRBV4-2	TRBD1	.
TGTGCCAGCACATACACCGGGACTAACAATCAGCCCCAGCATTTT	CASTYTGTNNQPQHF	TRBJ1-5	TRBV6-1	.	few
TGTGCCAGCAGTTTATCCAACAGCTACAATGAGCAGTTCTTC	CASSLSNSYNEQFF	TRBJ2-1	TRBV27	.	.
TGTGCCAGTTCCCGATCAAGGGGCACAGATACGCAGTATTTT	CASSRSRGTDTQYF	TRBJ2-3	TRBV18	.	once
TGTGCCAGCACACCCGTATCCGGGTCTACGAACACTGAAGCTTTCTTT	CASTPVSGSTNTEAFF	TRBJ1-1	TRBV5-4	.	few
TGTGCCAGTAGTAGGGGCTACTCTGGGGCCAACGTCCTGACTTTC	CASSRGYSGANVLTF	TRBJ2-6	TRBV19	.	few
TGTGCCAGCTCTCCACCCCAGGGCAATCAGCCCCAGCATTTT	CASSPPQGNQPQHF	TRBJ1-5	TRBV18	.	few
TGTGCCAGCAGTTTACGTTTAGCGGGACCACAACCGGGCACAGATACGCAGTATTTT	CASSLRLAGPQPGTDTQYF	TRBJ2-3	TRBV28	TRBD2	few
TGTGCCAGCAGTGATCTCCGAGAGACCCAGTACTTC	CASSDLRETQYF	TRBJ2-5	TRBV2	.	few
TGTGCCAGCAGCCGGGGTACCCCGAACACTGAAGCTTTCTTT	CASSRGTPNTEAFF	TRBJ1-1	TRBV11-2	.	few
TGTGCCAGCAGCTTAGGGACAGGGGGAGAGGAGACCCAGTACTTC	CASSLGTGGEETQYF	TRBJ2-5	TRBV13	TRBD1	few
TGTGCCAGCACTGGCGAGGCTCGCGAGCAGTACTTC	CASTGEAREQYF	TRBJ2-7	TRBV6-6	.	.
TGTGCCAGCAGGACAGGGTTTAATCAGCCCCAGCATTTT	CASRTGFNQPQHF	TRBJ1-5	TRBV28	TRBD1	.
TGTGCCAGCAGCGTAGTTCGACGGAGCTCCTACAATGAGCAGTTCTTC	CASSVVRRSSYNEQFF	TRBJ2-1	TRBV9	.	.
TGTGCCAGCCTCTCTTCCGGTGACAGGGGATTTTATGGCTACACCTTC	CASLSSGDRGFYGYTF	TRBJ1-2	TRBV28	TRBD1	few
TGCAGCGTCATAGAGGGGGGCACGGGCAATCAGCCCCAGCATTTT	CSVIEGGTGNQPQHF	TRBJ1-5	TRBV29-1	.	.
TGTGCCAGCAGCAAATGGACTAGCGGGACTAGCACAGATACGCAGTATTTT	CASSKWTSGTSTDTQYF	TRBJ2-3	TRBV7-6	TRBD2	.
TGTGCCACCACTGGGTCTACCGAGCAGTACTTC	CATTGSTEQYF	TRBJ2-7	TRBV6-6	.	.
TGCGCCAGCAGCTTTTCCCTAGCGGGAGGCACCGGGGAGCTGTTTTTT	CASSFSLAGGTGELFF	TRBJ2-2	TRBV5-1	TRBD2	.
TGCGCCAGCAGCCAAGAGGGGACTAGGGGGTCAGATACGCAGTATTTT	CASSQEGTRGSDTQYF	TRBJ2-3	TRBV4-3	TRBD2	.
TGTGCCAGTATCTGTGGGTCGCGGCGTGGTCCCGGGACAGGGAGAAACGAGCAGTACTTC	CASICGSRRGPGTGRNEQYF	TRBJ2-7	TRBV19	TRBD1	few
TGTGCCAGCAGCTTAGCTAAAGGGACTAGATGGGAGACCCAGTACTTC	CASSLAKGTRWETQYF	TRBJ2-5	TRBV7-8	TRBD2	.
TGTGCCAGCAGTGAAGGTTTCAGCTCTGGGGCCAACGTCCTGACTTTC	CASSEGFSSGANVLTF	TRBJ2-6	TRBV6-1	.	few
TGTGCCAGTAGTAAGACAGGGACGTTCCAAGAGACCCAGTACTTC	CASSKTGTFQETQYF	TRBJ2-5	TRBV19	TRBD1	.
TGTGCCAGCAGCTCGCGTCGGACAGGGGCGCCCGAGCAGTACTTC	CASSSRRTGAPEQYF	TRBJ2-7	TRBV7-8	TRBD1	.
TGTGCCAGCAGGGGATCAGCCGGGACAGAAGCTTTCTTT	CASRGSAGTEAFF	TRBJ1-1	TRBV28	.	.
TGCAGCGTTAGGGGGACAGGGAGTAATGAAAAACTGTTTTTT	CSVRGTGSNEKLFF	TRBJ1-4	TRBV29-1	TRBD1	few
TGCGCCAGCAAGATCACAGGGTTGCACGAGCAGTACTTC	CASKITGLHEQYF	TRBJ2-7	TRBV4-1	.	.
TGTGCCAGCGCGACAGGCTACGAGCAGTACTTC	CASATGYEQYF	TRBJ2-7	TRBV25-1	.	few
TGCGCCAGCAGCCAATCTTATACCGGGACTAGCGGGAGCAATGAGCAGTTCTTC	CASSQSYTGTSGSNEQFF	TRBJ2-1	TRBV4-3	TRBD2	.
TGTGCCAGCAGCTACGCAGGGGTGCAGCCCCAGCATTTT	CASSYAGVQPQHF	TRBJ1-5	TRBV7-2	.	.
TGTGCCAGCAGCTTATACACAGGCAACTATGGCTACACCTTC	CASSLYTGNYGYTF	TRBJ1-2	TRBV7-9	.	.
TGCGCCAGCAGCTTGCTGTCCGGGAGAGGCACCGGGGAGCTGTTTTTT	CASSLLSGRGTGELFF	TRBJ2-2	TRBV5-1	.	.
TGTGCCAGCAGCTTAGATTTGAGCTCCTACGAGCAGTACTTC	CASSLDLSSYEQYF	TRBJ2-7	TRBV7-9	.	few
TGTGCCAGCAGTTACAGAACAGGGGAAGATACGCAGTATTTT	CASSYRTGEDTQYF	TRBJ2-3	TRBV6-5	TRBD1	few
TGTGCCAGCAGCTCACCGGGACAGGGTTTTGCTGAGCAGTTCTTC	CASSSPGQGFAEQFF	TRBJ2-1	TRBV11-2	TRBD1	few
TGTGCCAGTGGGGTTTCTGGGGCCAACGTCCTGACTTTC	CASGVSGANVLTF	TRBJ2-6	TRBV2	.	few
TGCACCAGCAGCCAAGATCCCGGGGGCCCGCCTGGAAACACCATATATTTT	CTSSQDPGGPPGNTIYF	TRBJ1-3	TRBV1	.	.
TGTGCCTTGGGGGGGCCAGCTGGCTACACCTTC	CALGGPAGYTF	TRBJ1-2	TRBV28	.	.
TGTGCCATCAGGGGCGTCCCTAATGAAAAACTGTTTTTT	CAIRGVPNEKLFF	TRBJ1-4	TRBV10-3	.	.